This is a list of T cell receptor beta chains from one sample in a study of cytomegalovirus exposure and HLA in healthy donors. Profiling relied on immunoSEQ multiplex PCR, and the TCRdb table lists in-frame clones only, not all of them. The profile shows some 90,000 clones, approximately 69% of them singletons. The specimen was PBMCs. The receptors here all came from a boy younger than 18 in good health and CMV-seropositive. CDR3s include the opening cysteine and the closing phenylalanine or tryptophan. The D gene is left open where the match is weak. The size of a clone is reported for some rows only, either as once, few or many, or as a class for expanded clones.

J gene: TRBJ1-2; clone size: .; V gene: TRBV5-1; D gene: .; CDR3 protein: CASSLDSGDYGYTF; CDR3 DNA: TGCGCCAGCAGCTTGGATTCAGGGGACTATGGCTACACCTTC
J gene: TRBJ2-7; clone size: .; V gene: TRBV6-1; D gene: .; CDR3 protein: CASTGGNYEQYF; CDR3 DNA: TGTGCCAGCACGGGTGGCAACTACGAGCAGTACTTC
J gene: TRBJ1-2; clone size: .; V gene: TRBV5-1; D gene: .; CDR3 protein: CASSLEAADYGYTF; CDR3 DNA: TGCGCCAGCAGCTTGGAGGCAGCGGACTATGGCTACACCTTC
J gene: TRBJ2-7; clone size: once; V gene: TRBV6-6; D gene: .; CDR3 protein: CASSQGGGYEQYF; CDR3 DNA: TGTGCCAGCAGCCAGGGAGGTGGGTACGAGCAGTACTTC
J gene: TRBJ1-5; clone size: .; V gene: TRBV5-8; D gene: TRBD1; CDR3 protein: CASSPGQGNQPQHF; CDR3 DNA: TGTGCCAGCAGCCCAGGACAGGGCAATCAGCCCCAGCATTTT
J gene: TRBJ2-7; clone size: once; V gene: TRBV5-6; D gene: .; CDR3 protein: CASSPGVGGLVYEQYF; CDR3 DNA: TGTGCCAGCAGCCCGGGTGTTGGAGGGCTAGTCTACGAGCAGTACTTC
J gene: TRBJ2-7; clone size: .; V gene: TRBV6-5; D gene: .; CDR3 protein: CASSRTGTAYEQYF; CDR3 DNA: TGTGCCAGCAGTCGAACCGGCACAGCCTACGAGCAGTACTTC
J gene: TRBJ2-7; clone size: .; V gene: TRBV6-5; D gene: TRBD1; CDR3 protein: CASFRDRESEQYF; CDR3 DNA: TGTGCCAGCTTCCGGGACAGGGAGAGCGAGCAGTACTTC
J gene: TRBJ2-3; clone size: .; V gene: TRBV11-1; D gene: .; CDR3 protein: CASSFDRSTDTQYF; CDR3 DNA: TGTGCCAGCAGCTTCGACAGAAGCACAGATACGCAGTATTTT
J gene: TRBJ1-2; clone size: .; V gene: TRBV6-5; D gene: .; CDR3 protein: CASRLTGMNGYTF; CDR3 DNA: TGTGCCAGCAGACTCACAGGGATGAATGGCTACACCTTC